Listed here are 14 T cell receptor beta chains from one sample, sequenced in a study of cytomegalovirus exposure and HLA in healthy donors. The primer mix had 60 Vbeta and 13 Jbeta primers. Using immunoSEQ multiplex PCR, the repertoire was profiled, and TCRdb retains in-frame clones only, with some absent. This listing includes about 110,000 clones. Sequencing was performed on PBMCs. The receptors come from a man aged 40-49 years in good health and CMV-seropositive.

The J gene is TRBJ2-1, the V gene TRBV28; weak D call: TRBD1 (6 bases). This CDR3 comprises 14 residues. V was pared by 5 bases and J by 0 bases, with 8 bases between. Germline lookup yields CDR1 MDHEN and CDR2 SYDVKM. CDR3 sequence reads: CASSGQNSYNEQFF. CDR3 sequence (DNA): TGTGCCAGCAGTGGACAGAACTCCTACAATGAGCAGTTCTTC.

In DNA, the CDR3 is TGTGCTAGTGGTTTGTATGGCACAGATACGCAGTATTTT. Translation gives CASGLYGTDTQYF. This rearrangement joins TRBV12-5 to TRBJ2-3; no clear D gene. CDR3 size: 13 residues. Germline loops: CDR1 LGHNT, CDR2 FRNRAP. The V gene lost 2 bases and the J gene lost 1 base, with 4 bases spanning the gap.

J is TRBJ2-2 and V is TRBV9, with D unclear. This CDR3 contains 12 residues. V lost 4 bases and J lost 6, with 7 bases in between. Germline CDR1 is SGDLS and CDR2 is YYNGEE. The CDR3 here is CASSPSAGELFF. The CDR3 DNA is TGTGCCAGCAGCCCTTCAGCCGGGGAGCTGTTTTTT.

The chain has TRBV7-3 and TRBJ2-1; D call uncertain. Trimming took 5 bases from V and 0 from J, leaving 14 bases between them. This CDR3 is 16 amino acids long. CDR1 SGHTA and CDR2 FQGTGA come from the germline V gene. The CDR3 sequence is CASSRSTISSYNEQFF. CDR3 DNA sequence: TGTGCCAGCAGCAGATCGACAATTAGCTCCTACAATGAGCAGTTCTTC.

The chain uses TRBV6-5 and TRBJ1-5; D is unresolved. With 3 bases removed from V and 4 bases from J, the gap between germline ends came to 10 bases. CDR3 length equals 14 residues. In germline, CDR1 is MNHEY, CDR2 SVGAGI. The CDR3 DNA is TGTGCCAGCAGTTATCGAGCCTCGAATCAGCCCCAGCATTTT. This codes for CASSYRASNQPQHF.

The chain joins TRBV21-1 to TRBJ2-7; the table's D call, TRBD1, was not checked against the DNA. TRBV21-1 is described as a pseudogene. There are 16 residues in the CDR3. The CDR3 here is CASTSKGGTDRYEQYF. In DNA, the CDR3 is TGTGCCAGCACCTCAAAGGGTGGGACAGACCGTTACGAGCAGTACTTC.

This sequence joins TRBV11-3 and TRBJ1-3; D not certain. V gave up 3 bases and J gave up 0 bases, with 9 bases separating them. This CDR3 region has 15 residues. Looked up from germline, CDR1 is SGHNT and CDR2 is YENEEA. The CDR3 reads CASSFDSLSGNTIYF. CDR3 DNA sequence: TGTGCCAGCAGCTTTGACTCTCTCTCTGGAAACACCATATATTTT.

This chain links TRBV27 with TRBJ2-1, with 8 bases aligning to TRBD2. Germline values: CDR1 MNHEY, CDR2 SMNVEV (reference sequence). The CDR3 has 15 residues. Trimming at V came to 8 bases and at J to 6 bases, leaving 12 bases not matched to a gene. CDR3 amino acids: CASSRQAGERNEQFF. The DNA of the CDR3 is TGTGCCAGCTCCCGGCAAGCGGGAGAACGCAATGAGCAGTTCTTC.

The V and J genes are TRBV28 and TRBJ2-7, with D possibly matching TRBD2 (5 bases). This CDR3 region has 13 residues. Germline values: CDR1 MDHEN, CDR2 SYDVKM. V gave up 6 bases and J gave up 2 bases, with 11 bases separating them. The CDR3 coding sequence is TGTGCCAGCAGAACAACCGGGACCTACGAGCAGTACTTC. It encodes CASRTTGTYEQYF. Based on the CDR3 plus reference TRBV28 and TRBJ2-7, the full variable domain is DVKVTQSSRYLVKRTGEKVFLECVQDMDHENMFWYRQDPGLGLRLIYFSYDVKMKEKGDIPEGYSVSREKKERFSLILESASTNQTSMYLCASRTTGTYEQYFGPGTRLTVT.

V is TRBV29-1 and J is TRBJ1-2; unclear D gene. V dropped 0 bases and J dropped 5 bases, with 7 bases sitting between them. CDR1 and CDR2 (germline): SQVTM, ANQGSEA. This CDR3 region has 12 residues. Here the CDR3 DNA reads TGCAGCGTTGAAGACAGGTTTTATGGCTACACCTTC. As protein: CSVEDRFYGYTF.

V is TRBV7-6 and J is TRBJ1-6; the D gene is possibly TRBD1 (5 bases). The ends were cut back, 4 bases at V and 7 bases at J, with 11 bases in the middle. In germline, CDR1 is SGHVS, CDR2 FNYEAQ. The CDR3 is 14 amino acids. DNA for the CDR3: TGTGCCAGCAGCTATGCAGGGAACAATTCACCCCTCCACTTT. Translating it yields CASSYAGNNSPLHF.

The genes are TRBV6-5 and TRBJ2-5; TRBD2 matches 7 bases. CDR3 length: 14 residues. Germline trimming cut 0 bases from V and 5 bases from J; bases unmatched to any gene: 3. CDR1 is MNHEY and CDR2 is SVGAGI in the germline V gene. Here the CDR3 reads CASSYSGSGETQYF. CDR3 DNA: TGTGCCAGCAGTTACTCGGGTAGCGGGGAGACCCAGTACTTC.

The genes are TRBV27 and TRBJ2-3, with D perhaps TRBD2 (6 bases). V was cut by 5 bases and J by 4 bases, with 13 bases left in between. Germline CDR1 and CDR2: MNHEY and SMNVEV (reference sequence). The CDR3 is 14 amino acids. The CDR3 sequence is CASSGGGDPDTQYF. In DNA form, the CDR3 reads TGTGCCAGCAGTGGTGGAGGGGATCCAGATACGCAGTATTTT.

The gene calls are TRBV28 and TRBJ1-2; D gene uncertain. V lost 2 bases to trimming and J lost 2 bases, with 9 bases between them. CDR1 is MDHEN, CDR2 SYDVKM, per germline. The length of the CDR3 is 14 residues. CDR3 amino acids: CASSLVPENYGYTF. CDR3 DNA sequence: TGTGCCAGCAGTTTAGTCCCAGAAAACTATGGCTACACCTTC.